This T cell receptor beta chain derives from a study of cytomegalovirus exposure and HLA in healthy donors. Looking at the study overall: Genotyping showed roughly 86% of over 350 donors falling in the Caucasian-associated ancestry cluster. Study-wide points: An analysis done earlier found most TCR beta V segments productive about 87% or about 30% of the time. In a later analysis, V- and J-gene trimming of beta chains associated with a DCLRE1C missense variant, replicated independently. The authors confirmed in vitro that three CMV-associated chains were specific for CMV antigens.

The CDR3 has 18 residues. V was cut by 4 bases and J by 1 base, with 17 bases left in between. Germline loops: CDR1 LGHNA, CDR2 YSLEER. About this clone: Its antigen is not known.

The PCR contained 60 Vbeta and 13 Jbeta primers. The data were produced by immunoSEQ multiplex PCR, yet TCRdb's version contains in-frame clones alone and is incomplete. Here the sample spans 130,000 or so clones, just under 85% being singletons. The source of this sequence is a woman in her forties in good health and CMV-seronegative. This rearrangement joins TRBV4-3 to TRBJ2-6, with TRBD1 as a possible D gene (5 bases). The specimen sequenced was PBMCs. As DNA, the CDR3 is TGCGCCAGCAGCCGAGCCTTGTACAGGACGTCTGGGGCCAACGTCCTGACTTTC. Translated, it gives CASSRALYRTSGANVLTF.